Below, 17 T cell receptor beta chains from the same sample are listed, as sequenced in a study of blood T cell repertoires in COVID-19. Here immunoSEQ multiplex PCR was the method, and the copy in TCRdb shows in-frame clones only, minus some. The data hold around 340,000 clones, with about 88% observed a single time. The specimen sequenced was peripheral blood. Receptors originate from a woman aged 55-75 years with COVID-19, enrolled during active disease.

The gene calls are TRBV6-5 and TRBJ2-7; TRBD2 aligns across 11 bases. The CDR3 has 15 residues. Germline CDR1 and CDR2: MNHEY and SVGAGI. Germline trimming cut 6 bases from V and 0 bases from J; bases unmatched to any gene: 4. The CDR3: CASSLAGGSSYEQYF. The CDR3 DNA follows: TGTGCCAGCAGCTTAGCGGGGGGGAGCTCCTACGAGCAGTACTTC.

The chain joins TRBV11-3 to TRBJ2-7; the D gene is possibly TRBD2 (5 bases). Trimming took 5 bases from V and 7 from J, leaving 12 bases between them. Germline-derived CDR1 and CDR2 are SGHNT and YENEEA. CDR3 length: 12 amino acids. The DNA for the CDR3 is TGTGCCAGCAGCCCCGGTGGGAGTGAGCAGTACTTC. Protein sequence: CASSPGGSEQYF. Variable domain in full (rest from reference TRBV11-3 and TRBJ2-7): EAGVVQSPRYKIIEKKQPVAFWCNPISGHNTLYWYLQNLGQGPELLIRYENEEAVDDSQLPKDRFSAERLKGVDSTLKIQPAELGDSAVYLCASSPGGSEQYFGPGTRLTVT.

V gene TRBV6-6 combines with J gene TRBJ1-1, with 10 bases matching TRBD1. CDR1 and CDR2 from the germline V gene are MNHNY and SVGAGI (reference sequence). CDR3 size: 15 residues. V gave up 6 bases and J gave up 3 bases; unmatched junction bases: 7. CDR3 loop: CASSDRGRLYTEAFF. CDR3 coding DNA: TGTGCCAGCAGCGACAGGGGGCGCCTATACACTGAAGCTTTCTTT.

The chain is built from TRBV7-3 and TRBJ2-2; no clear D gene. Trimming removed 5 bases at V and 8 bases at J, with 9 bases between. The CDR3 covers 12 residues. Germline loops: CDR1 SGHTA, CDR2 FQGTGA. CDR3 amino acids: CASSLPPGELFF. Here the CDR3 DNA reads TGTGCCAGCAGCCTCCCCCCGGGGGAGCTGTTTTTT.

The V gene is TRBV19, the J gene TRBJ1-5; 7 bases agree with TRBD1. With V trimmed by 3 bases and J by 11 bases, 16 bases remained unmatched. CDR1 LNHDA and CDR2 SQIVND come from the germline V gene (reference sequence). The CDR3 is 16 amino acids. CDR3 sequence: CASSIGGQGGLKAQHF. The CDR3 DNA reads as TGTGCCAGTAGTATTGGGGGCCAGGGGGGTTTGAAGGCCCAGCATTTT.

This clone appeared once. The chain has TRBV6-2 or TRBV6-3 and TRBJ2-1, with D uncertain. CDR1 MNHEY and CDR2 SVGEGT come from the germline V gene. CDR3 length: 15 amino acids. Trimming took 4 bases from V and 1 from J, leaving 11 bases between them. In DNA form, the CDR3 reads TGTGCCAGCAGTTTCGGGTCGCCATCCTACAATGAGCAGTTCTTC. Residues: CASSFGSPSYNEQFF.

V is TRBV5-6 and J is TRBJ2-7; D possibly corresponds to TRBD2 (5 bases). V lost 3 bases to trimming and J lost 2 bases, with 9 bases between them. Germline CDR1 is SGHDT and CDR2 is YYEEEE. This CDR3 comprises 13 residues. As DNA, the CDR3 is TGTGCCAGCAGCTCGGGGAATACCTACGAGCAGTACTTC. This encodes CASSSGNTYEQYF.

This chain uses TRBV5-1 with TRBJ1-3; no reliable D call. The CDR3 spans 15 residues. Germline V gene sequence: CDR1 SGHRS, CDR2 YFSETQ. Trimming took off 2 bases at V and 4 bases at J, with 13 bases between the two ends. In nucleotides, the CDR3 is TGCGCCAGCAGCTTATCCGGGGTATCCGGAAACACCATATATTTT. Protein sequence: CASSLSGVSGNTIYF.

The V call is TRBV6-1, the J call TRBJ1-5, with TRBD1 matching 9 bases. In germline, CDR1 is MNHNS, CDR2 SASEGT. Trimming at V came to 2 bases and at J to 0 bases, leaving 8 bases not matched to a gene. The CDR3 has 18 amino acids. DNA of the CDR3: TGTGCCAGCAGTGAACCGGGACAGGGACTACATAGCAATCAGCCCCAGCATTTT. Protein: CASSEPGQGLHSNQPQHF.

The rearrangement links TRBV9 to TRBJ2-5, with TRBD2 identical over 15 bases. The CDR3 is made up of 19 amino acids. Trimming at V came to 0 bases and at J to 2 bases, leaving 8 bases not matched to a gene. CDR1 SGDLS and CDR2 YYNGEE come from the germline V gene. The CDR3 here is CASSVAGTSGGSFQETQYF. CDR3 DNA: TGTGCCAGCAGCGTAGCCGGGACTAGCGGGGGGTCTTTTCAAGAGACCCAGTACTTC.

DNA of the CDR3: TGTGCCAGCAGTTACTCTTCGGGGGGCTACACCTTC. This gives the protein CASSYSSGGYTF. The chain combines TRBV6-2 or TRBV6-3 with TRBJ1-2; D not resolved. Trimming removed 0 bases at V and 8 bases at J, with 7 bases between. Germline assignment: CDR1 MNHEY and CDR2 SVGEGT. There are 12 residues in the CDR3.

The J gene is TRBJ2-5, the V gene TRBV11-2; TRBD1 agrees at 8 bases. Germline V gives CDR1 SGHAT, CDR2 FQNNGV. The CDR3 runs 17 residues. J was trimmed by 1 base and V by 5 bases; bases with no gene match: 12. CDR3 coding DNA: TGTGCCAGCAGCGGTGTGCGACAGGGGTGGCCCCAAGAGACCCAGTACTTC. This sequence encodes CASSGVRQGWPQETQYF.

This chain's CDR3 is CASSYAGDRSPLHF. CDR3 nucleotides: TGTGCCAGCAGTTACGCCGGGGATCGGTCACCCCTCCACTTT. The V and J genes are TRBV6-5 and TRBJ1-6, with unresolved D. The CDR3 has 14 residues. The germline V gene encodes CDR1 MNHEY and CDR2 SVGAGI. V was shortened by 2 bases and J by 10 bases, with 12 bases between the two germline ends.

V usage is TRBV4-2 and J usage is TRBJ2-3; D possibly corresponds to TRBD2 (6 bases). CDR1 is LGHNA and CDR2 is YNFKEQ in the germline V gene. Deletions cut 0 bases from V and 2 bases from J, with 12 bases between. The CDR3 totals 16 residues. The CDR3 spells CASSQERGVITDTQYF. CDR3 coding DNA: TGTGCCAGCAGCCAAGAACGCGGGGTAATCACAGATACGCAGTATTTT.

This clone was recorded a few times. The gene calls are TRBV12-3 or TRBV12-4 and TRBJ2-1, with D perhaps TRBD2 (5 bases). With 7 bases removed from V and 8 bases from J, the gap between germline ends came to 15 bases. The CDR3 contains 13 residues. In nucleotides, the CDR3 is TGTGCCAGCACCCAAAGACCGGAGGATGAGCAGTTCTTC. Amino acids: CASTQRPEDEQFF.

J is TRBJ2-1 and V is TRBV6-2 or TRBV6-3; 14 bases line up with TRBD2. The CDR3 sequence is 20 residues long. V was clipped by 2 bases and J by 0 bases; unmatched bases: 9. CDR1 MNHEY and CDR2 SVGEGT come from the germline V gene. The CDR3 DNA reads as TGTGCCAGCAGTTACCCGACTAGCGGGGGGGTCGCCAGCTCCTACAATGAGCAGTTCTTC. This gives the protein CASSYPTSGGVASSYNEQFF.

Worth noting for this clone: The sample carries other DNA sequences with the same CDR3. The genes are TRBV18 and TRBJ1-1, with TRBD1 matching over 8 bases. Trimming at V came to 6 bases and at J to 1 base, leaving 1 base not matched to a gene. This CDR3 is built from 13 residues. Looked up from germline, CDR1 is KGHSH and CDR2 is LQKENI. CDR3 nucleotides: TGTGCCAGCTCGGGACAGGAGAACACTGAAGCTTTCTTT. It encodes CASSGQENTEAFF.